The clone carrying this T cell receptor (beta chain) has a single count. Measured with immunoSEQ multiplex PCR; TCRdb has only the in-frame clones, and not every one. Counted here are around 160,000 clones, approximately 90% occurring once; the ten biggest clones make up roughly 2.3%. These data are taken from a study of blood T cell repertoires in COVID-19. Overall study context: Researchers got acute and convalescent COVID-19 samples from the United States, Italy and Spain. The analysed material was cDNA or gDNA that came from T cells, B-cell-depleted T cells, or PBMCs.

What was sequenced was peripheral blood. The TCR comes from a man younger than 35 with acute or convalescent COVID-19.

The DNA of the CDR3 is TGTGCCAGTACCAGCCGGGACAGGGATCAGCCCCAGCATTTT. It encodes CASTSRDRDQPQHF. The chain links TRBV19 to TRBJ1-5, with 9 bases lining up with TRBD1. This CDR3 contains 14 residues. From germline, CDR1 is LNHDA and CDR2 SQIVND (reference sequence). The junction had 6 bases not matched to a gene; V was cut back by 7 bases and J by 5 bases.